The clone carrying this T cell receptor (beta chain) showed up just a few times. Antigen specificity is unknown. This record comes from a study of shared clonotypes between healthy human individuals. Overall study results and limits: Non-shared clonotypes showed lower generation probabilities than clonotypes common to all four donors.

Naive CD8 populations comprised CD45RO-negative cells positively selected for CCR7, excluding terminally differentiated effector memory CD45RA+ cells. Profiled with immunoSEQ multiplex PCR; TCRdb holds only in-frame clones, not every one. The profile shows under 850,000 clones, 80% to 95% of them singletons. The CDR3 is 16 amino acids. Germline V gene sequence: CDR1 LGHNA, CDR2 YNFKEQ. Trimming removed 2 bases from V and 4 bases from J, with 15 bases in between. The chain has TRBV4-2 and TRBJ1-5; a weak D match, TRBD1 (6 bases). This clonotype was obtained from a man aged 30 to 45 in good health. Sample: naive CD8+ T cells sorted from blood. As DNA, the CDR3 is TGTGCCAGCAGCCAATTCGACGCAGGGACAAATCAGCCCCAGCATTTT. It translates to CASSQFDAGTNQPQHF.